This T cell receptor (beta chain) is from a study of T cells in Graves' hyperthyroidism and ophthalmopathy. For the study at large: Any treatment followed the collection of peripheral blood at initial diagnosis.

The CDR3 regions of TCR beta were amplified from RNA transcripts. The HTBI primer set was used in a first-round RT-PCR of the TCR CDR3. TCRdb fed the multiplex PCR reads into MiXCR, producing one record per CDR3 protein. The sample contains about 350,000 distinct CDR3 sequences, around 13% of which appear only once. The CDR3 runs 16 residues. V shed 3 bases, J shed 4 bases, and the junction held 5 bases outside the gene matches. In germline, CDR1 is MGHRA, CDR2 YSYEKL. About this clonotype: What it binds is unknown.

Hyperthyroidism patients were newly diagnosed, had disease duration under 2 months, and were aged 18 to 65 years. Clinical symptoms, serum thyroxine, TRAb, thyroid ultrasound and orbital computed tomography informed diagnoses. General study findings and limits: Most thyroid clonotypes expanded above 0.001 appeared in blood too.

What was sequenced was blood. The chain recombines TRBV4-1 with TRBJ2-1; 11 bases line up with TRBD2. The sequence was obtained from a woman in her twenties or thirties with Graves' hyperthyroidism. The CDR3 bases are TGCGCCAGCAGCCAGGGCCTAGCGGGAGGATACAATGAGCAGTTCTTC. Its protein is CASSQGLAGGYNEQFF.